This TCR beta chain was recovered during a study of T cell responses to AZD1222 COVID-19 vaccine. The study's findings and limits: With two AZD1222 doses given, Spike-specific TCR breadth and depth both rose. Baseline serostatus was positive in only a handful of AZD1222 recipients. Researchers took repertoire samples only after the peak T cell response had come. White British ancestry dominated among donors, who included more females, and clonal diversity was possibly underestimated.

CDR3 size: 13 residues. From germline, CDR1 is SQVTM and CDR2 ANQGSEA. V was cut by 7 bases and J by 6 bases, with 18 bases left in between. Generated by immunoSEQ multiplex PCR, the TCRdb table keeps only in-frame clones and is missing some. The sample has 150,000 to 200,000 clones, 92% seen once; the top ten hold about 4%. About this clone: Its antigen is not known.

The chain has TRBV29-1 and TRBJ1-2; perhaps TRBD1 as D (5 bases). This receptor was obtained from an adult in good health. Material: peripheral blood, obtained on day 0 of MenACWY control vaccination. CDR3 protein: CSAPGAASNGYTF. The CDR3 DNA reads TGCAGCGCCCCCGGGGCCGCCTCGAATGGCTACACCTTC.